The clone carrying this T cell receptor beta chain appeared a few times. Its antigen is as yet unknown. This specimen belongs to a study of PD-1 blockade in classical Hodgkin lymphoma. About the research overall: Patients were dosed intravenously with nivolumab at 3 mg/kg every 2 weeks.

Study findings and constraints: Significantly greater TCR diversity emerged by C4D1 in CD4+ cells but not CD8+ cells.

All trial patients relapsed after autologous stem cell transplantation. The CDR3 extends over 15 amino acids. The germline CDR1 and CDR2 sequences are LGHNA and YSLEER. Trimming took 6 bases from V and 2 from J, leaving 17 bases between them. Here immunoSEQ multiplex PCR was the method, and the copy in TCRdb shows in-frame clones only, minus some. This sample has over 20,000 clones; 71% occur once, and the top ten carry around 15%. The input for sequencing was peripheral blood mononuclear cells (PBMCs), taken at baseline. The receptor was derived from a human donor with classical Hodgkin lymphoma. This chain connects TRBV4-3 to TRBJ2-7, with D maybe TRBD2 (7 bases). CDR3 nucleotides: TGCGCCAGCAGTAAGGCAAGGGGGGGTGCCTACGAGCAGTACTTC. This translates into CASSKARGGAYEQYF.